The 22 T cell receptor beta chains presented below share a single source sample, sequenced in a study of T cell responses to AZD1222 COVID-19 vaccine. TCRdb keeps only in-frame clones here, not all; method: immunoSEQ multiplex PCR. The sample holds approximately 200,000 clones, around 87% seen once. The starting material was peripheral blood, obtained on day 0 of MenACWY control vaccination. These receptors were collected from an adult in good health.

The chain links TRBV9 to TRBJ2-1; unclear D gene. Trimming shortened V by 2 bases and J by 5 bases, and 8 bases separated the two germline ends. Per germline, CDR1 SGDLS and CDR2 YYNGEE. The CDR3 totals 13 residues. The CDR3 region is CASSVSENNEQFF. The CDR3 DNA sequence: TGTGCCAGCAGCGTTTCAGAGAACAATGAGCAGTTCTTC.

The chain recombines TRBV4-1 with TRBJ2-1, with 7 bases fitting TRBD2. The CDR3 sequence is 16 residues long. V dropped 0 bases and J dropped 2; count of bases not matched to a gene: 4. Germline V lookup: CDR1 MGHRA, CDR2 YSYEKL. In DNA form, the CDR3 reads TGCGCCAGCAGCCAAGATATGGGGGGGGCCTACAATGAGCAGTTCTTC. Protein: CASSQDMGGAYNEQFF.

The chain uses TRBV5-1 and TRBJ1-5, with 7 bases matching TRBD1. The germline gives CDR1 SGHRS, CDR2 YFSETQ. CDR3 length: 16 amino acids. V trimming: 5 bases; J trimming: 6 bases; junction bases outside the gene matches: 14. CDR3 amino acids: CASSPGPAQGLQPQHF. The CDR3 DNA sequence: TGCGCCAGCAGTCCTGGACCGGCACAGGGGCTTCAGCCCCAGCATTTT.

The chain carries TRBV18 and TRBJ1-1; a possible D gene is TRBD1 (5 bases). V lost 1 base and J lost 1, with 10 bases in between. This CDR3 has 15 residues. In germline, CDR1 is KGHSH, CDR2 LQKENI. The CDR3 reads CASSPLAGSNTEAFF. The CDR3 DNA sequence: TGTGCCAGCTCACCACTAGCAGGGTCGAACACTGAAGCTTTCTTT.

The genes are TRBV6-5 and TRBJ2-2; weak D call: TRBD2 (6 bases). The germline V and J ends were trimmed by 10 bases and 0 bases, with 15 bases remaining between them. The CDR3 contains 15 residues. Germline lookup yields CDR1 MNHEY and CDR2 SVGAGI. The chain's CDR3 is CATGLGTPNTGELFF. CDR3 bases: TGTGCCACAGGACTCGGGACTCCGAACACCGGGGAGCTGTTTTTT.

The CDR3 spells CASSATKGGGINQPQHF. DNA of the CDR3: TGTGCCAGCAGTGCCACCAAGGGCGGGGGGATCAATCAGCCCCAGCATTTT. The J gene is TRBJ1-5, the V gene TRBV6-1; a possible D gene is TRBD1 (5 bases). This CDR3 has 17 amino acids. Germline V CDR1 and CDR2: MNHNS, SASEGT. Trimming took off 4 bases at V and 3 bases at J, with 19 bases between the two ends.

Only a few counts were recorded for this clone. The chain recombines TRBV10-3 with TRBJ2-2, with 9 positions matching TRBD1. From germline, CDR1 is ENHRY and CDR2 SYGVKD. Trimming removed 8 bases from V and 6 bases from J; junction bases left unmatched: 4. The CDR3 extends over 13 amino acids. The CDR3 loop is CAIGTGKAGELFF. For the CDR3, the DNA is TGTGCCATCGGGACAGGGAAAGCCGGGGAGCTGTTTTTT.

The chain combines TRBV28 with TRBJ2-2, with D maybe TRBD2 (6 bases). The CDR3 loop spans 15 amino acids. Germline CDR1 is MDHEN and CDR2 is SYDVKM. Deletions cut 2 bases from V and 4 bases from J, with 11 bases between. The CDR3 loop reads CASSLAGSGTGELFF. The CDR3 DNA reads as TGTGCCAGCAGTTTAGCCGGGAGTGGCACCGGGGAGCTGTTTTTT.

The gene calls are TRBV5-1 and TRBJ1-4, with D maybe TRBD1 (6 bases). Trimming cost V 4 bases and J 4 bases, with 14 bases left between them. Per germline, CDR1 SGHRS and CDR2 YFSETQ. The CDR3 spans 15 residues. CDR3 in DNA: TGCGCCAGCAGCGCGCGGGGAGGGGGTAATGAAAAACTGTTTTTT. It specifies CASSARGGGNEKLFF.

V usage is TRBV7-9 and J usage is TRBJ1-3, with D unclear. CDR1 and CDR2 (germline): SEHNR, FQNEAQ (reference sequence). The CDR3 covers 16 residues. V lost 2 bases and J 4 bases, leaving 15 bases between the germline ends. In DNA form, the CDR3 reads TGTGCCAGCAGCTTAAGTGTTCGGCTGGGAGGAAACACCATATATTTT. Translating gives CASSLSVRLGGNTIYF. The complete variable domain, with remaining parts taken from reference TRBV7-9 and TRBJ1-3, reads DTGVSQNPRHKITKRGQNVTFRCDPISEHNRLYWYRQTLGQGPEFLTYFQNEAQLEKSRLLSDRFSAERPKGSFSTLEIQRTEQGDSAMYLCASSLSVRLGGNTIYFGEGSWLTVV.

J is TRBJ1-1 and V is TRBV5-4; D remains ambiguous. Germline V gene lookup returns CDR1 SGHNT and CDR2 YYREEE (reference sequence). This CDR3 comprises 14 residues. V dropped 7 bases and J dropped 2 bases, with 15 bases sitting between them. For the CDR3, the DNA is TGTGCCAGCGGTGAAGGACGGTCAAACACTGAAGCTTTCTTT. Protein sequence: CASGEGRSNTEAFF. Full variable domain (rest looked up from reference TRBV5-4 and TRBJ1-1): ETGVTQSPTHLIKTRGQQVTLRCSSQSGHNTVSWYQQALGQGPQFIFQYYREEENGRGNFPPRFSGLQFPNYSSELNVNALELDDSALYLCASGEGRSNTEAFFGQGTRLTVV.

This clone occurred a few times. CDR3 DNA sequence: TGTGCCAGCAGTTACGGGACAGGGGGATCTGAAGCTTTCTTT. Translated, it gives CASSYGTGGSEAFF. The chain uses TRBV6-2 or TRBV6-3 and TRBJ1-1; 11 positions agree with TRBD1. With 2 bases clipped from V and 6 bases from J, the junction kept 2 bases outside the gene matches. The CDR3 covers 14 residues. CDR1 is MNHEY, CDR2 SVGEGT, per germline.

V and J are TRBV9 and TRBJ2-3, with 9 bases identical to TRBD1. With V trimmed by 4 bases and J by 3 bases, 12 bases remained unmatched. Per germline, CDR1 SGDLS and CDR2 YYNGEE. The CDR3 loop spans 17 amino acids. The chain's CDR3 is CASSSRGRTGATDTQYF. For the CDR3, the DNA is TGTGCCAGCAGCTCCAGAGGTCGGACAGGGGCAACAGATACGCAGTATTTT.

This chain joins TRBV7-9 and TRBJ2-5, with D tentatively TRBD1 (6 bases). The germline V and J ends were trimmed by 7 bases and 5 bases, with 14 bases remaining between them. The CDR3 contains 13 residues. CDR1 and CDR2 (germline): SEHNR, FQNEAQ (reference sequence). The CDR3 DNA is TGTGCCAGCAACAAGGGGGACACCGAGACCCAGTACTTC. Amino acids: CASNKGDTETQYF.

The chain employs TRBV3-1 (or the pseudogene TRBV3-2) and TRBJ1-1; a possible D gene is TRBD1 (5 bases). CDR1 LGHDT and CDR2 YNNKEL come from the germline V gene (reference sequence). The CDR3 consists of 15 residues. Trimming shortened V by 4 bases and J by 5 bases, and 17 bases separated the two germline ends. Here the CDR3 DNA reads TGTGCCAGCAGCCGCCTGGGGGAATGGAAAACTGAAGCTTTCTTT. Encoded protein: CASSRLGEWKTEAFF.

V gene TRBV20-1 combines with J gene TRBJ1-4; D uncertain. The CDR3 has 11 residues. V was cut by 3 bases and J by 7 bases, with 6 bases left in between. CDR1 and CDR2 (germline): DFQATT, SNEGSKA (reference sequence). The CDR3 DNA follows: TGCAGTGCTAGTTCTGTTGAAAAACTGTTTTTT. It yields the protein CSASSVEKLFF.

The chain carries TRBV14 and TRBJ2-5; 11 bases are a match to TRBD2. The V gene end was trimmed by 4 bases and the J gene end by 2 bases; junction bases not matched to a gene: 3. The CDR3 has 15 amino acids. Germline assignment: CDR1 SGHDN and CDR2 FVKESK. CDR3 in amino acids: CASSPVAGGQETQYF. CDR3 coding DNA: TGTGCCAGCAGCCCAGTAGCGGGGGGGCAAGAGACCCAGTACTTC.

The table lists this clone with a count of one. This chain uses TRBV5-6 with TRBJ1-1, with TRBD1 as a possible D gene (6 bases). The CDR3 sequence is 18 residues long. CDR1 SGHDT and CDR2 YYEEEE come from the germline V gene. V was pared by 0 bases and J by 0 bases, with 18 bases between. The CDR3 protein is CASSLVRGAGRMNTEAFF. The CDR3 nucleotides read TGTGCCAGCAGCTTGGTACGGGGGGCAGGGCGCATGAACACTGAAGCTTTCTTT.

This chain links TRBV28 with TRBJ1-1; D remains ambiguous. Trimming removed 6 bases at V and 0 bases at J, with 17 bases between. Germline V CDR1 and CDR2: MDHEN, SYDVKM. The CDR3 contains 16 residues. The CDR3 is CASSRIPRAMNTEAFF. DNA for the CDR3: TGTGCCAGCAGCCGTATCCCTAGGGCCATGAACACTGAAGCTTTCTTT.

This chain connects TRBV7-9 to TRBJ2-7; unclear D gene. The CDR3 consists of 12 residues. The germline V gene has CDR1 SEHNR and CDR2 FQNEAQ (reference sequence). V was cut by 1 base and J by 3 bases, with 4 bases left in between. This CDR3 reads CASSLEDYEQYF. The CDR3 nucleotides are TGTGCCAGCAGCTTAGAGGACTACGAGCAGTACTTC.

This clone came up once. The V call is TRBV5-1, the J call TRBJ1-2, with D perhaps matching TRBD1 (5 bases). The CDR3 extends over 15 amino acids. Germline loops: CDR1 SGHRS, CDR2 YFSETQ. V lost 4 bases to trimming and J lost 2 bases, with 15 bases between them. Written as DNA, the CDR3 is TGCGCCAGCAGCCAACCCGGGACCCCGAACTATGGCTACACCTTC. Protein: CASSQPGTPNYGYTF. The full variable domain, completed using reference TRBV5-1 and TRBJ1-2, is KAGVTQTPRYLIKTRGQQVTLSCSPISGHRSVSWYQQTPGQGLQFLFEYFSETQRNKGNFPGRFSGRQFSNSRSEMNVSTLELGDSALYLCASSQPGTPNYGYTFGSGTRLTVV.

The V and J genes are TRBV6-5 and TRBJ2-7, with 9 bases that match TRBD1. Germline V gene sequence: CDR1 MNHEY, CDR2 SVGAGI. The V segment lost 6 bases and the J segment 3 bases; nucleotides outside the gene matches: 6. The CDR3 has 14 residues. This chain's CDR3 is CASRRTGVFYEQYF. In DNA, the CDR3 is TGTGCCAGCAGAAGGACAGGGGTCTTCTACGAGCAGTACTTC.